This TCR beta chain was sequenced for a study of cytomegalovirus exposure and HLA in healthy donors. Study-wide results and limits: Some highly shared sequence variants likely arose as a pipeline artifact. Earlier analysis yielded a pattern in which most TCR beta V segments were productive about 87% or about 30% of the time.

Regarding this clone: No antigen is known for it.

The CDR3 contains 16 residues. Per germline, CDR1 SGDLS and CDR2 YYNGEE. The ends were cut back, 3 bases at V and 0 bases at J, with 14 bases in the middle. 13 Jbeta primers and 60 Vbeta primers were used for the PCR. Sequenced by immunoSEQ multiplex PCR; TCRdb stores in-frame clones only, minus some. In total, the table holds 110,000 to 150,000 clones. Sequencing input: PBMCs. This clonotype originated in a young woman in good health and CMV-seronegative. V gene TRBV9 combines with J gene TRBJ2-3; D perhaps matches TRBD1 (5 bases). CDR3 sequence reads: CASSALQDTSTDTQYF. The CDR3 bases are TGTGCCAGCAGCGCGCTACAGGACACTAGCACAGATACGCAGTATTTT.